The clone carrying this TCR beta chain was seen only a few times. Its antigen is undetermined. The template used for profiling TCR beta VDJ and CDR3 was genomic DNA. TCRdb reanalysed the reads using MiXCR and keeps one entry per CDR3 protein. Here the sample spans about 220,000 distinct CDR3 sequences, 34% being singletons. This specimen belongs to a study of CD8+CD57+ T cells in acquired aplastic anemia. Study results and caveats: The same twenty-nine CD8+ CDR3 sequences occurred in patients and in controls.

This clonotype was sampled from a human donor in good health, serving as a control. Input material: sorted CD4+, CD8+, or CD8+CD57+ T cells (not recorded which) from PBMCs.

The CDR3 coding sequence is TGCGCCAGCAGCTTTTTCGGATCAGACCGTGAAGCTTTCTTT. This sequence encodes CASSFFGSDREAFF. This chain joins TRBV5-1 and TRBJ1-1, with D unclear. Germline CDR1 and CDR2: SGHRS and YFSETQ. The V and J ends lost 2 bases and 7 bases respectively, with 15 bases between them. The CDR3 sequence is 14 residues long.